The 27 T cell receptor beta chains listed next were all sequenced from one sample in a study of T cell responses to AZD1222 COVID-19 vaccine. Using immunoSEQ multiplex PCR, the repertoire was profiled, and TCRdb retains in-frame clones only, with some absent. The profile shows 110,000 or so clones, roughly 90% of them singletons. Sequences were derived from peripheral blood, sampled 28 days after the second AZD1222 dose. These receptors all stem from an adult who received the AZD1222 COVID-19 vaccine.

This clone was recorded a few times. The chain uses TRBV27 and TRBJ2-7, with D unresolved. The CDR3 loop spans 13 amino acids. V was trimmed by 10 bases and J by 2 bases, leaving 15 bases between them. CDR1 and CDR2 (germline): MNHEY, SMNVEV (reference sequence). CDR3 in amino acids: CATSSGPTYEQYF. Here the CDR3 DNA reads TGTGCCACCTCGTCCGGGCCGACCTACGAGCAGTACTTC.

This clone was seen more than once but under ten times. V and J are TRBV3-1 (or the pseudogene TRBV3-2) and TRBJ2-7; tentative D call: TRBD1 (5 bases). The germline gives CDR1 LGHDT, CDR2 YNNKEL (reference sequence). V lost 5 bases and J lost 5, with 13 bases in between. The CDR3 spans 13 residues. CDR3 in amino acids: CASSDRGSHEQYF. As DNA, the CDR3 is TGTGCCAGCAGCGATAGGGGTAGCCACGAGCAGTACTTC.

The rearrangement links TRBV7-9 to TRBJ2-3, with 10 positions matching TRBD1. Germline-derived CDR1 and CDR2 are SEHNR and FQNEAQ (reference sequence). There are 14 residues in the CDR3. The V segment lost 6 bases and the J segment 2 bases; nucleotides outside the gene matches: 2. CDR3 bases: TGTGCCAGCAGGACAGGGGGCTTCACAGATACGCAGTATTTT. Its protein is CASRTGGFTDTQYF.

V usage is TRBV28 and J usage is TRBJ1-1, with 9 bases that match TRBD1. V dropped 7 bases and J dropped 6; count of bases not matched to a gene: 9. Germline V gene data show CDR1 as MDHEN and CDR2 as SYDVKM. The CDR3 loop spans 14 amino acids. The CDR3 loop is CASIPTGGGSEAFF. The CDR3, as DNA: TGTGCCAGCATCCCGACAGGGGGAGGCTCTGAAGCTTTCTTT.

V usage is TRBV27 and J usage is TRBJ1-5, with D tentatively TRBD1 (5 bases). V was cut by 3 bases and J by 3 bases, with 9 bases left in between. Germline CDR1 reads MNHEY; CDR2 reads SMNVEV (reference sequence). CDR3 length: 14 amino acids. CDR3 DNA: TGTGCCAGCAGTTTGGGGCAGTTCAATCAGCCCCAGCATTTT. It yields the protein CASSLGQFNQPQHF.

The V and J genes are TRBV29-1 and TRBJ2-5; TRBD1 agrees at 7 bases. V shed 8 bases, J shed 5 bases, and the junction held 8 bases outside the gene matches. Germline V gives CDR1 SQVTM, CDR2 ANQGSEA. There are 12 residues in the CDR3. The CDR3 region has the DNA TGCAGCTCCAGGGGGTGGGAGGAGACCCAGTACTTC. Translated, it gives CSSRGWEETQYF.

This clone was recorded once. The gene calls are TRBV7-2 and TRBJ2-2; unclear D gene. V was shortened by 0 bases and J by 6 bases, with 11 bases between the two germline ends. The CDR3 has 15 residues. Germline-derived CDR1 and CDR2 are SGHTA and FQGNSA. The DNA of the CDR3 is TGTGCCAGCAGCTTAGCGCGGACCCCGGCCGGGGAGCTGTTTTTT. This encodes CASSLARTPAGELFF.

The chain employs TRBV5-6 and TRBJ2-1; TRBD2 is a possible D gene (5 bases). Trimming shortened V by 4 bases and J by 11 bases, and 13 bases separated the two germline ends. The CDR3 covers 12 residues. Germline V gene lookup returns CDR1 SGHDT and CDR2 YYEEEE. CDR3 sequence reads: CASSPIATQQFF. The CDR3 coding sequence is TGTGCCAGCAGCCCAATAGCGACCCAGCAGTTCTTC.

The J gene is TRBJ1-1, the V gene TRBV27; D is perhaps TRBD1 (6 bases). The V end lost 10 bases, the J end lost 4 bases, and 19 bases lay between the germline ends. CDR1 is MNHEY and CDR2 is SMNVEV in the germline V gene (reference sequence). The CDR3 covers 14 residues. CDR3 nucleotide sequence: TGTGCCACTTCGCCTGGGGGAGGGGGCACTGAAGCTTTCTTT. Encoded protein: CATSPGGGGTEAFF.

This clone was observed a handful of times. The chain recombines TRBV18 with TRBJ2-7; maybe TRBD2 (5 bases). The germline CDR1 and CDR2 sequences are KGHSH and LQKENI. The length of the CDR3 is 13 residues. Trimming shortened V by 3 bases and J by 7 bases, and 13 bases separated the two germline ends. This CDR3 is CASSPSRELEQYF. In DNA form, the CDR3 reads TGTGCCAGCTCACCGAGCCGGGAATTGGAGCAGTACTTC.

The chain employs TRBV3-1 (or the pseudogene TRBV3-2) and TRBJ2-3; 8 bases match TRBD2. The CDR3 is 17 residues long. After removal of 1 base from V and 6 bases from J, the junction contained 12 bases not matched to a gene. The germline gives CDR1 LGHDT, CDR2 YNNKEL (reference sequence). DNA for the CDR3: TGTGCCAGCAGCCAAGGAGCGGGTAGCGGGATTGTGGATACGCAGTATTTT. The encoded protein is CASSQGAGSGIVDTQYF.

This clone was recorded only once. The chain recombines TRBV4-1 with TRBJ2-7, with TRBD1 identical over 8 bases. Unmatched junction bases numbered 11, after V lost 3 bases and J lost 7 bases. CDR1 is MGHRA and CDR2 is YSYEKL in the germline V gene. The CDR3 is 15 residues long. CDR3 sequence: CASSHPLDRGVEQYF. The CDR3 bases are TGCGCCAGCAGCCATCCCTTAGACAGGGGCGTGGAGCAGTACTTC.

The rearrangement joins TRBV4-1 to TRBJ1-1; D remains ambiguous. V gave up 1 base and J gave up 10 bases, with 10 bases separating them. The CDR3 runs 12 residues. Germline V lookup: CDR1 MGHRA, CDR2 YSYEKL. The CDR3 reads CASSQGLNRAFF. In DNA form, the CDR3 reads TGCGCCAGCAGCCAAGGCCTCAACCGAGCTTTCTTT.

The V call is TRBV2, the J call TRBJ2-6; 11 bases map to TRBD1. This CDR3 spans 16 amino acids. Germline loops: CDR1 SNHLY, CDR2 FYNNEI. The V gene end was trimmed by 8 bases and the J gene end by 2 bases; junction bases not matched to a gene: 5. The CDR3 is CASWTGGIPGANVLTF. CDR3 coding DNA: TGTGCCAGCTGGACAGGGGGCATCCCTGGGGCCAACGTCCTGACTTTC.

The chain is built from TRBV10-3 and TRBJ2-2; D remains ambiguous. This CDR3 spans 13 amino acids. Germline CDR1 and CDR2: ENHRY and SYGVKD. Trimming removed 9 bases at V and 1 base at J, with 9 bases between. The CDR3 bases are TGTGCCATGAGTCCGGGGAACACCGGGGAGCTGTTTTTT. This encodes CAMSPGNTGELFF.

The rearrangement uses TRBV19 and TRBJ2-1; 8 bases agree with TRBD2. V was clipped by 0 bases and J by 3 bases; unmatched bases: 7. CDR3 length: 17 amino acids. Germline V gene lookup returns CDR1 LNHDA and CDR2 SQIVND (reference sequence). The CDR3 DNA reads TGTGCCAGTAGTATAGAGGCGAGCGGGAGAGGCTACAATGAGCAGTTCTTC. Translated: CASSIEASGRGYNEQFF.

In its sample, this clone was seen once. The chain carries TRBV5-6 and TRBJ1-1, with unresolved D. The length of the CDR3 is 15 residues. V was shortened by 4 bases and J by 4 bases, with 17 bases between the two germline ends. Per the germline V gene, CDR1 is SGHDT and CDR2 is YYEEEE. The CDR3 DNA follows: TGTGCCAGCAGCCCCCTCACACGGTTTAGCACTGAAGCTTTCTTT. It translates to CASSPLTRFSTEAFF. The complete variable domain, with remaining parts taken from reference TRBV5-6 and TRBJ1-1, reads DAGVTQSPTHLIKTRGQQVTLRCSPKSGHDTVSWYQQALGQGPQFIFQYYEEEERQRGNFPDRFSGHQFPNYSSELNVNALLLGDSALYLCASSPLTRFSTEAFFGQGTRLTVV.

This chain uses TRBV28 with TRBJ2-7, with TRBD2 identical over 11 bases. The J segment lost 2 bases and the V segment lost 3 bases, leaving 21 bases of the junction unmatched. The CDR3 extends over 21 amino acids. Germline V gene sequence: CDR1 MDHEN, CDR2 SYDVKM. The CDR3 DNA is TGTGCCAGCAGTTTGTACTTTGTTTCGTACAACACTAGCGGGAGTCCCTACGAGCAGTACTTC. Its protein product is CASSLYFVSYNTSGSPYEQYF.

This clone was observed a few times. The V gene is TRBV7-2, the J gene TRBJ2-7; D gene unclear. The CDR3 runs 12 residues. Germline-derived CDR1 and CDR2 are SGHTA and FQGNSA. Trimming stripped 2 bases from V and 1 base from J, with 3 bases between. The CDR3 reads CASSLMSYEQYF. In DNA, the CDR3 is TGTGCCAGCAGCTTAATGTCCTACGAGCAGTACTTC.

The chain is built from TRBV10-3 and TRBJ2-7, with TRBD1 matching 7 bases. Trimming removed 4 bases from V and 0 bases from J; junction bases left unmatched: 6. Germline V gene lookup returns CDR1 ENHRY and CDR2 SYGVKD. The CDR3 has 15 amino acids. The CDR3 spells CAISVNRGPSYEQYF. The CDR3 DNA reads TGTGCCATCAGTGTCAACAGGGGACCCTCCTACGAGCAGTACTTC.

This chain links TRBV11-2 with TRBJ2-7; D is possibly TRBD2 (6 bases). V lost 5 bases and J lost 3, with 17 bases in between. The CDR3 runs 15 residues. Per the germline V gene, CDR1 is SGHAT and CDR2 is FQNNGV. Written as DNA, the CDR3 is TGTGCCAGCAGCACAAGAGGAGGGGTCCTCTACGAGCAGTACTTC. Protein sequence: CASSTRGGVLYEQYF.

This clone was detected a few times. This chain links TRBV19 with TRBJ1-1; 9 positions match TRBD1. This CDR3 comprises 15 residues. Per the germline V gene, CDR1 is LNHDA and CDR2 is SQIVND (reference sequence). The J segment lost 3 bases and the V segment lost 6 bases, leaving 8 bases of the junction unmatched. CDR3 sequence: CASRISDRGDTEAFF. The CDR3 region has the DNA TGTGCCAGTAGGATCTCGGACAGGGGAGACACTGAAGCTTTCTTT.

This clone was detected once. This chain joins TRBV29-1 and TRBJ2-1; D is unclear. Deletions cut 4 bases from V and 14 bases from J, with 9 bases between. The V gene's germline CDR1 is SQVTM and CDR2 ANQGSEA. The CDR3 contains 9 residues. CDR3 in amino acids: CSVVQIEFF. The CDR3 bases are TGCAGCGTTGTTCAGATAGAGTTCTTC.

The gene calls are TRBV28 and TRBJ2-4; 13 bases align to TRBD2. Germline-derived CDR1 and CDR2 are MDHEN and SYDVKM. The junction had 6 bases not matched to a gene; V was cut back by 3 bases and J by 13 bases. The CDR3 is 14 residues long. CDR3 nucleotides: TGTGCCAGCAGTTTGGGACTAGCGGGGCCTGAGCAGTACTTC. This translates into CASSLGLAGPEQYF.

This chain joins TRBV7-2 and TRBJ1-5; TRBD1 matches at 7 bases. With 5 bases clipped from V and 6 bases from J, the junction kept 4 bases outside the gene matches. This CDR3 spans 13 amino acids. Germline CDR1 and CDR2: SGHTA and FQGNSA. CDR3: CASSATGTQPQHF. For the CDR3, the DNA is TGTGCCAGCAGCGCGACAGGGACTCAGCCCCAGCATTTT.

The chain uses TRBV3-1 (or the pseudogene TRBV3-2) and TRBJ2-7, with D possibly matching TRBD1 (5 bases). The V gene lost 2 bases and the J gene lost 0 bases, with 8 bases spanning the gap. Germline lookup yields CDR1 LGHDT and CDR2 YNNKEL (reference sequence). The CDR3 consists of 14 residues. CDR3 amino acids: CASSQNRLSYEQYF. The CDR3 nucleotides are TGTGCCAGCAGCCAAAACAGGCTCTCCTACGAGCAGTACTTC.

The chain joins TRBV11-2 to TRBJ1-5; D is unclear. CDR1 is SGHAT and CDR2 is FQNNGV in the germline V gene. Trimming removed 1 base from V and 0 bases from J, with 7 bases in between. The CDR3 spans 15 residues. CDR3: CASSLVPDSNQPQHF. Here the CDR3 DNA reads TGTGCCAGCAGCTTAGTCCCAGATAGCAATCAGCCCCAGCATTTT. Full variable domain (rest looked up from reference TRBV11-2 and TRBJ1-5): EAGVAQSPRYKIIEKRQSVAFWCNPISGHATLYWYQQILGQGPKLLIQFQNNGVVDDSQLPKDRFSAERLKGVDSTLKIQPAKLEDSAVYLCASSLVPDSNQPQHFGDGTRLSIL.